Sequencing of this T cell receptor beta chain was carried out in a study of shared clonotypes between healthy human individuals. CD45RO-negative CD8 cells positively selected for CCR7 made up the naive population, which excluded terminally differentiated effector memory CD45RA+ cells. Clones were sequenced by immunoSEQ multiplex PCR, and TCRdb holds only the in-frame ones, with some missing. The sample includes around 600,000 clones, 95% to 98% of them seen just once. The clonotype originates from a man aged 25 to 45 in good health. Sequenced sample: naive CD8+ T cells sorted from blood.

The CDR3 region has the DNA TGTGCCAGCAGCCGAGAGGACTGGAACAATGAGCAGTTCTTC. Protein: CASSREDWNNEQFF. The V gene is TRBV7-2, the J gene TRBJ2-1; tentative D call: TRBD2 (5 bases). Germline V gene lookup returns CDR1 SGHTA and CDR2 FQGNSA. Trimming stripped 5 bases from V and 5 bases from J, with 13 bases between. The length of the CDR3 is 14 residues.